The rows below give T cell receptor beta chains drawn from one sample of a study of blood T cell repertoires in COVID-19. Profiling relied on immunoSEQ multiplex PCR, and the TCRdb table lists in-frame clones only, not all of them. The table has about 120,000 clones, 80% to 90% seen once; the top ten hold more than 9%. Input material: peripheral blood. The origin of the receptors is a human donor in a cohort sampled during active COVID-19. Each CDR3 is given with its conserved first and last residue. Fields, in order: CDR3 DNA, CDR3 protein, D gene, clone size, J gene, CDR3 length, V gene. D genes are given only for firm matches. A clone size is listed for some rows: how often the clone was seen (once, few, many), or a class if it is expanded.

CDR3nt: TGTGCCACCAGCAGAGATTCATCGGGGTCCTATGGCTACACCTTC
CDR3aa: CATSRDSSGSYGYTF
d_gene: NA
abundance: once
j_gene: TRBJ1-2
len: 15
v_gene: TRBV15

CDR3nt: TGTGCCAGTAGTCTCGACAGGGGGCGAAATTCACCCCTCCACTTT
CDR3aa: CASSLDRGRNSPLHF
d_gene: TRBD1
abundance: NA
j_gene: TRBJ1-6
len: 15
v_gene: TRBV19

CDR3nt: TGTGCCAGCAGGCTGCAGGGGGTCAATGAGCAGTTCTTC
CDR3aa: CASRLQGVNEQFF
d_gene: TRBD1
abundance: NA
j_gene: TRBJ2-1
len: 13
v_gene: TRBV6-5

CDR3nt: TGTGCCAGTAGTAAATGGACGTCAGGGAACTATGGCTACACCTTC
CDR3aa: CASSKWTSGNYGYTF
d_gene: NA
abundance: NA
j_gene: TRBJ1-2
len: 15
v_gene: TRBV19

CDR3nt: TGTGCCAGTAGTATAGGAGGGACTAATGAAAAACTGTTTTTT
CDR3aa: CASSIGGTNEKLFF
d_gene: NA
abundance: NA
j_gene: TRBJ1-4
len: 14
v_gene: TRBV19

CDR3nt: TGTGCCAGCAGCGTACGTGGACTCCGTCCCACCGGGGAGCTGTTTTTT
CDR3aa: CASSVRGLRPTGELFF
d_gene: NA
abundance: NA
j_gene: TRBJ2-2
len: 16
v_gene: TRBV9

CDR3nt: TGCGCCAGCAGCATTGGAGGGGTCTCTGGAAACACCATATATTTT
CDR3aa: CASSIGGVSGNTIYF
d_gene: NA
abundance: NA
j_gene: TRBJ1-3
len: 15
v_gene: TRBV5-1

CDR3nt: TGTGCCAGCAGCTCGACCTGGACGGGGGAGCAGTACTTC
CDR3aa: CASSSTWTGEQYF
d_gene: NA
abundance: few
j_gene: TRBJ2-7
len: 13
v_gene: TRBV7-7

CDR3nt: TGTGCCAGCAGCCTGAGGACAGGCCCCTTTACCTACGAGCAGTACTTC
CDR3aa: CASSLRTGPFTYEQYF
d_gene: TRBD1
abundance: NA
j_gene: TRBJ2-7
len: 16
v_gene: TRBV11-2

CDR3nt: TGTGCCAGTTCTCGCGGGGGGTCCTACGAGCAGTACTTC
CDR3aa: CASSRGGSYEQYF
d_gene: TRBD2
abundance: NA
j_gene: TRBJ2-7
len: 13
v_gene: TRBV19

CDR3nt: TGTGCCAGCAGTTACGCGAAGGACAGGCACTCCTACGAGCAGTACTTC
CDR3aa: CASSYAKDRHSYEQYF
d_gene: TRBD1
abundance: NA
j_gene: TRBJ2-7
len: 16
v_gene: TRBV6-2/TRBV6-3

CDR3nt: TGTGCCAGCAGTGACCCCCGGACTTCGTCGGATACGCAGTATTTT
CDR3aa: CASSDPRTSSDTQYF
d_gene: NA
abundance: NA
j_gene: TRBJ2-3
len: 15
v_gene: TRBV25-1

CDR3nt: TGCGCCAGCAGCCAAGATCAGGTTATGTCCTCTGGAAACACCATATATTTT
CDR3aa: CASSQDQVMSSGNTIYF
d_gene: NA
abundance: NA
j_gene: TRBJ1-3
len: 17
v_gene: TRBV4-3

CDR3nt: TGTGCCACCTGGACAGGGGGCTTTACTGAAGCTTTCTTT
CDR3aa: CATWTGGFTEAFF
d_gene: TRBD1
abundance: NA
j_gene: TRBJ1-1
len: 13
v_gene: TRBV6-5

CDR3nt: TGCAGTGTAAGCAGGGGACACACCATATATTTT
CDR3aa: CSVSRGHTIYF
d_gene: NA
abundance: NA
j_gene: TRBJ1-3
len: 11
v_gene: TRBV20-1

CDR3nt: TGTGCCTGGAGATCGCTAGTCTATGGCTACACCTTC
CDR3aa: CAWRSLVYGYTF
d_gene: NA
abundance: few
j_gene: TRBJ1-2
len: 12
v_gene: TRBV30

CDR3nt: TGTGCCAGCAGGGAACTAGCGGGAGCTATCGGCGAGCAGTACTTC
CDR3aa: CASRELAGAIGEQYF
d_gene: TRBD2
abundance: NA
j_gene: TRBJ2-7
len: 15
v_gene: TRBV4-2

CDR3nt: TGTGCCAGCAGCCAAGATGGGACTAGCGGGAGTCGGTACGAGCAGTACTTC
CDR3aa: CASSQDGTSGSRYEQYF
d_gene: TRBD2
abundance: NA
j_gene: TRBJ2-7
len: 17
v_gene: TRBV3-1/TRBV3-2

CDR3nt: TGCGCCAGCAGCTTGATTCCGGGACAGGGGATTTACGAGCAGTACTTC
CDR3aa: CASSLIPGQGIYEQYF
d_gene: TRBD1
abundance: NA
j_gene: TRBJ2-7
len: 16
v_gene: TRBV5-1

CDR3nt: TGTGCCTGGAGTGTACGAATAGGGACAGGCGAAGCTTTCTTT
CDR3aa: CAWSVRIGTGEAFF
d_gene: TRBD1
abundance: NA
j_gene: TRBJ1-1
len: 14
v_gene: TRBV30

CDR3nt: TGTGCCACCACCGGGGGTAGCGGGGTAGCAGATACGCAGTATTTT
CDR3aa: CATTGGSGVADTQYF
d_gene: TRBD2
abundance: NA
j_gene: TRBJ2-3
len: 15
v_gene: TRBV10-3

CDR3nt: TGTGCCAGCAGCTGGGACACCAATTCACCCCTCCACTTT
CDR3aa: CASSWDTNSPLHF
d_gene: NA
abundance: NA
j_gene: TRBJ1-6
len: 13
v_gene: TRBV7-2

CDR3nt: TGTGCCAGCTCACCAGGGACAGGGGCGGGAAACACTGAAGCTTTCTTT
CDR3aa: CASSPGTGAGNTEAFF
d_gene: TRBD1
abundance: NA
j_gene: TRBJ1-1
len: 16
v_gene: TRBV18

CDR3nt: TGTGCCAGCAGTGAATCAGGGACAGGGGGTACGCAGCCCCAGCATTTT
CDR3aa: CASSESGTGGTQPQHF
d_gene: TRBD1
abundance: NA
j_gene: TRBJ1-5
len: 16
v_gene: TRBV2

CDR3nt: TGTGCCAGCAGTTTGAATCGGGGGAATCAGCCCCAGCATTTT
CDR3aa: CASSLNRGNQPQHF
d_gene: NA
abundance: NA
j_gene: TRBJ1-5
len: 14
v_gene: TRBV28

CDR3nt: TGTGCTAGTGGTACAGGACAGGGGGTGATAACAGATACGCAGTATTTT
CDR3aa: CASGTGQGVITDTQYF
d_gene: TRBD1
abundance: few
j_gene: TRBJ2-3
len: 16
v_gene: TRBV12-5

CDR3nt: TGTGCCAGCAGCTTGTACGGGGAATGGGCTGAAGCTTTCTTT
CDR3aa: CASSLYGEWAEAFF
d_gene: NA
abundance: NA
j_gene: TRBJ1-1
len: 14
v_gene: TRBV5-4

CDR3nt: TGTGCCAGCAGCAATCCTAGCGGCCCCACGTGGTTC
CDR3aa: CASSNPSGPTWF
d_gene: TRBD2
abundance: few
j_gene: TRBJ2-7
len: 12
v_gene: TRBV3-1/TRBV3-2

CDR3nt: TGTGCCAGCAGTGGCCGGGGGAGGGGTGTAGGAAACACCATATATTTT
CDR3aa: CASSGRGRGVGNTIYF
d_gene: NA
abundance: NA
j_gene: TRBJ1-3
len: 16
v_gene: TRBV25-1

CDR3nt: TGCGCCAGCAGTGGGACTCCGAGGGATGAAAAACTGTTTTTT
CDR3aa: CASSGTPRDEKLFF
d_gene: NA
abundance: once
j_gene: TRBJ1-4
len: 14
v_gene: TRBV10-2

CDR3nt: TGTGCCAGCAGTTCCGCCGGACAGGGAGGTGATGAAAAACTGTTTTTT
CDR3aa: CASSSAGQGGDEKLFF
d_gene: TRBD1
abundance: NA
j_gene: TRBJ1-4
len: 16
v_gene: TRBV6-5

CDR3nt: TGCGCCAGCAGTCGTCCTCAGGGCGAGCAGTACTTC
CDR3aa: CASSRPQGEQYF
d_gene: NA
abundance: NA
j_gene: TRBJ2-7
len: 12
v_gene: TRBV23-1

CDR3nt: TGTGCCAGTTCCCCCCAACAGGGATACGAGCAGTTCTTC
CDR3aa: CASSPQQGYEQFF
d_gene: NA
abundance: NA
j_gene: TRBJ2-1
len: 13
v_gene: TRBV19

CDR3nt: TGTGCCAGCGACGTTGGACAAATGACTCGGGACACTGAAGCTTTCTTT
CDR3aa: CASDVGQMTRDTEAFF
d_gene: NA
abundance: NA
j_gene: TRBJ1-1
len: 16
v_gene: TRBV2

CDR3nt: TGTGCCAGCAGCCAATATGTGGGACTAGCGGGAGAGACCCAGTACTTC
CDR3aa: CASSQYVGLAGETQYF
d_gene: TRBD2
abundance: NA
j_gene: TRBJ2-5
len: 16
v_gene: TRBV4-2

CDR3nt: TGTGCCAGCAGCCAAGATGGGTTCCAGCGGGGAGGTGGCTACACCTTC
CDR3aa: CASSQDGFQRGGGYTF
d_gene: NA
abundance: once
j_gene: TRBJ1-2
len: 16
v_gene: TRBV3-1/TRBV3-2

CDR3nt: TGTGCCAGCAGTTTTTTCGATCTAGCGGGAGTGAGGGGCGGGGAGCTGTTTTTT
CDR3aa: CASSFFDLAGVRGGELFF
d_gene: TRBD2
abundance: once
j_gene: TRBJ2-2
len: 18
v_gene: TRBV28

CDR3nt: TGTGCCAGCAGTGATGGACAGGGAAACTATGGCTACACCTTC
CDR3aa: CASSDGQGNYGYTF
d_gene: TRBD1
abundance: NA
j_gene: TRBJ1-2
len: 14
v_gene: TRBV25-1

CDR3nt: TGTGCCAGCAGCCCAAGCGGGGGGGCCCCCGGGGAGCTGTTTTTT
CDR3aa: CASSPSGGAPGELFF
d_gene: TRBD2
abundance: NA
j_gene: TRBJ2-2
len: 15
v_gene: TRBV7-9

CDR3nt: TGTGCCACCAGTGATGCCAGCAGGGTAACGCAGTATTTT
CDR3aa: CATSDASRVTQYF
d_gene: NA
abundance: NA
j_gene: TRBJ2-3
len: 13
v_gene: TRBV24-1